The T cell receptor beta chain described here comes from a study of vaccination and CD4 T cells after COVID-19. For the study at large: The authors used overlapping spike peptides from SARS-CoV-2, HCoV-NL63, HCoV-OC43 and HCoV-229E to stimulate cells. Study conclusions and caveats: There was no significant change from around 19 to 38 median reactive clonotypes.

This CDR3 is built from 16 residues. Germline CDR1 reads DFQATT; CDR2 reads SNEGSKA (reference sequence). Trimming removed 6 bases from V and 9 bases from J, with 29 bases in between. The study sequenced cultured CD4+ T cell DNA using the Oncomine TCR Beta short-read assay. Using its own MiXCR run on the PCR reads, TCRdb lists one record per CDR3 protein. The sample records roughly 20,000 distinct CDR3 sequences, around 52% being singletons. This clonotype was counted a few times. The antigen remains unidentified. The time point: late sampling 161 to 241 days after vaccination in three convalescent patients. Treatment reported: approximately 10-day PBMC culture with coronavirus spike peptide pools or control peptides (ViraFEST assay).

Sequencing was performed on CD4+ T cells from blood, cultured in vitro, taken about 7 months after SARS-CoV-2 vaccination. This TCR derives from a human donor who had recovered from COVID-19. The chain recombines TRBV20-1 with TRBJ1-1, with D perhaps matching TRBD1 (6 bases). The CDR3 DNA follows: TGCAGTGCCCCCGTATATGGGGGGCGAGTGGGAGTGAAAGCTTTCTTT. Translation gives CSAPVYGGRVGVKAFF.